This T cell receptor (beta chain) was captured in a study of HIV-infected children after antiretroviral therapy interruption. About the study: Most children had recorded EBV and CMV exposure.

Germline assignment: CDR1 LNHNV and CDR2 YYDKDF (reference sequence). This CDR3 comprises 15 residues. V was pared by 3 bases and J by 4 bases, with 16 bases between. The TCR library was built from RNA with a 3' RACE protocol and unique molecular identifiers. TCRdb re-called the 3' RACE reads with MiXCR, one entry per CDR3 protein. Seen here are about 40,000 distinct CDR3 sequences, 6.5% observed once, and the top ten hold approximately 0.9%. As to treatment: PENTA 11 planned treatment interruption arm or continuous ART arm. The sample holds a few counts of this clonotype. The TCR was taken from a pool of human donors with HIV. V gene TRBV15 combines with J gene TRBJ2-7, with a possible D match to TRBD1 (9 bases). Sequencing was performed on CD45RA+ CD4+ T cells from PBMCs, pooled from several time points, taken from a donor given antiretroviral therapy, either interrupted or continuous. The subset here: naive CD4+ CD45RA+ CD45RO- T cells. This CDR3 reads CATSSSGTGTYEQYF. DNA of the CDR3: TGTGCCACCAGCAGTAGCGGGACAGGGACTTACGAGCAGTACTTC.